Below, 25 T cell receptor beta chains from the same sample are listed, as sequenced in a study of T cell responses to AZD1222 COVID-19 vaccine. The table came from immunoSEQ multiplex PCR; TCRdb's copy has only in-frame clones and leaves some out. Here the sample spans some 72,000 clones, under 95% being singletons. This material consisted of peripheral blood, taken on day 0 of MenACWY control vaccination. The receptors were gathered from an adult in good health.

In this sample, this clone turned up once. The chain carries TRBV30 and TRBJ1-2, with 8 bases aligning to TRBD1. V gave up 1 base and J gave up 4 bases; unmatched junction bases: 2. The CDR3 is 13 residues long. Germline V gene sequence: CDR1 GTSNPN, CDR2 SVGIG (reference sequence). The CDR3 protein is CAWSGQGSYGYTF. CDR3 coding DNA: TGTGCCTGGAGTGGACAGGGGAGCTATGGCTACACCTTC.

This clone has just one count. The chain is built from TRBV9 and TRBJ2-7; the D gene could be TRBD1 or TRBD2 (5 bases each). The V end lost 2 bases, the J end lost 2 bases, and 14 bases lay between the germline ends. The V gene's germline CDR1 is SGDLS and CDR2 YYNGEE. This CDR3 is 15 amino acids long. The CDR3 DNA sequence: TGTGCCAGCAGCGTGGGGGAAGGGCTACCCTACGAGCAGTACTTC. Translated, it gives CASSVGEGLPYEQYF.

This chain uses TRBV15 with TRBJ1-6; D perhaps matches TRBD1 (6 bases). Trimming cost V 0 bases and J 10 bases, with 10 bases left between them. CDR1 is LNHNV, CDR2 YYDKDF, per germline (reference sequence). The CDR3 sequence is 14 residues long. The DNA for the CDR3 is TGTGCCACCAGCAGAGAGAGGGGGGACTCACCCCTCCACTTT. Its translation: CATSRERGDSPLHF.

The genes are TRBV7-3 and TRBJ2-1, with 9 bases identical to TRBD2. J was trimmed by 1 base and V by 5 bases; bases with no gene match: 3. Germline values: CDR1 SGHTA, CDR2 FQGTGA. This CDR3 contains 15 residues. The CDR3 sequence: CASSPSGESYNEQFF. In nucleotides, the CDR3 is TGTGCCAGCAGCCCTAGCGGGGAGTCCTACAATGAGCAGTTCTTC.

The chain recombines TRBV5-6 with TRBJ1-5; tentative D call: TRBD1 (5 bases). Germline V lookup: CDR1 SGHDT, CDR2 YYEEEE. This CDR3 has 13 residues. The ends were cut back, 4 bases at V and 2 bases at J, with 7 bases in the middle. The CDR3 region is CASSPGGNQPQHF. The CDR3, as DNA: TGTGCCAGCAGCCCGGGGGGCAATCAGCCCCAGCATTTT.

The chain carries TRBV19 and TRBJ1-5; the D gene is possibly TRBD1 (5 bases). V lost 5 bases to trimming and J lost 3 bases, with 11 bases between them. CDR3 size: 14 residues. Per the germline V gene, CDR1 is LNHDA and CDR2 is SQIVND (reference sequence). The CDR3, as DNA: TGTGCCAGTAGTCTGCGACAGACCAATCAGCCCCAGCATTTT. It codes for CASSLRQTNQPQHF. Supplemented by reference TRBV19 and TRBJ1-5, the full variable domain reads DGGITQSPKYLFRKEGQNVTLSCEQNLNHDAMYWYRQDPGQGLRLIYYSQIVNDFQKGDIAEGYSVSREKKESFPLTVTSAQKNPTAFYLCASSLRQTNQPQHFGDGTRLSIL.

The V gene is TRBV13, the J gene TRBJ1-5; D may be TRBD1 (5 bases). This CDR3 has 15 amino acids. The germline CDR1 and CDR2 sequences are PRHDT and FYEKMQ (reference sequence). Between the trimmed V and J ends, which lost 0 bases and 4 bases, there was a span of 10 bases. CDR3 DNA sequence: TGTGCCAGCAGCTTAGGACGGGGGTCAAATCAGCCCCAGCATTTT. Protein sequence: CASSLGRGSNQPQHF.

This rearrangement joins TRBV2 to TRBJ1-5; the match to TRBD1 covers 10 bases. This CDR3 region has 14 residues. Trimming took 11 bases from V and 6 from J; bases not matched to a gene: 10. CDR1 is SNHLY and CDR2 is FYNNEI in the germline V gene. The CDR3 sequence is CASRGTGVGQPQHF. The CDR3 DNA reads TGTGCCTCCAGGGGGACAGGGGTAGGTCAGCCCCAGCATTTT.

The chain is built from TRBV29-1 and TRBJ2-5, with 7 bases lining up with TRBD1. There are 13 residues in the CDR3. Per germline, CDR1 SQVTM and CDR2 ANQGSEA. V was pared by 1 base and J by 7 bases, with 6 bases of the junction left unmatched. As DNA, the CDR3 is TGCAGCGTTGAAGGGACAACAGGGGCGACCCAGTACTTC. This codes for CSVEGTTGATQYF.

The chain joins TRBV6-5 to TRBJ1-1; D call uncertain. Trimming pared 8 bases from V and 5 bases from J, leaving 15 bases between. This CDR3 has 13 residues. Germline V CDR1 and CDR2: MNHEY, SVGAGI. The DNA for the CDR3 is TGTGCCAGCGGCTATGTCACAAGAACTGAAGCTTTCTTT. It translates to CASGYVTRTEAFF.

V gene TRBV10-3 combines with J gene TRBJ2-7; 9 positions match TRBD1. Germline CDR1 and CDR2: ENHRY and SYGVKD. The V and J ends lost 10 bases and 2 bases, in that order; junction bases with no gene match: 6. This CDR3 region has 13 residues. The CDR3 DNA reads TGTGCCACCGCGGGACAGGGCGCCTACGAGCAGTACTTC. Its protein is CATAGQGAYEQYF.

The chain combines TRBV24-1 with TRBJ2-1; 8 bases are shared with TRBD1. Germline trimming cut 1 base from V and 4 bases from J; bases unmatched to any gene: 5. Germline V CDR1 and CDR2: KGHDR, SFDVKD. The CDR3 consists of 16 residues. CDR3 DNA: TGTGCCACCAGTGATTTCGGACAGGGTACGTACAATGAGCAGTTCTTC. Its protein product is CATSDFGQGTYNEQFF.

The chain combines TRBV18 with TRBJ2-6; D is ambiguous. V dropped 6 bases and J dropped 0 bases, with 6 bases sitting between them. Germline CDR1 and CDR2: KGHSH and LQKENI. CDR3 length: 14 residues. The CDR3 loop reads CASSRDSGANVLTF. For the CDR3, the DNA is TGTGCCAGCTCCCGTGACTCTGGGGCCAACGTCCTGACTTTC. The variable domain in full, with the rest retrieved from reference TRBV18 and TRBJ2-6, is NAGVMQNPRHLVRRRGQEARLRCSPMKGHSHVYWYRQLPEEGLKFMVYLQKENIIDESGMPKERFSAEFPKEGPSILRIQQVVRGDSAAYFCASSRDSGANVLTFGAGSRLTVL.

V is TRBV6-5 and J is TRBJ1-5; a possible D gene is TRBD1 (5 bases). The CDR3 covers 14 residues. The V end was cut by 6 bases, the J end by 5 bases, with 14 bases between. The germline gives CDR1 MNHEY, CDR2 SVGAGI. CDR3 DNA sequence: TGTGCCAGCAGCCGGGGGAGGGAATATCAGCCCCAGCATTTT. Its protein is CASSRGREYQPQHF.

CDR3 sequence reads: CATSWDRGNYEQYF. CDR3 coding DNA: TGTGCCACCAGCTGGGACAGGGGGAACTACGAGCAGTACTTC. The chain is built from TRBV15 and TRBJ2-7, with TRBD1 identical over 11 bases. The germline V gene encodes CDR1 LNHNV and CDR2 YYDKDF (reference sequence). V dropped 5 bases and J dropped 3; count of bases not matched to a gene: 3. The CDR3 length is 14 residues.

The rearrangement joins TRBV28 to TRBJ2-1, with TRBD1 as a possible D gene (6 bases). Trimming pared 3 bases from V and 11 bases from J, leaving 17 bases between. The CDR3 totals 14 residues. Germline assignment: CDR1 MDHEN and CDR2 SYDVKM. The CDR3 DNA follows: TGTGCCAGCAGTTTGCCCGGGACACTAGAGCAGCAGTTCTTC. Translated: CASSLPGTLEQQFF.

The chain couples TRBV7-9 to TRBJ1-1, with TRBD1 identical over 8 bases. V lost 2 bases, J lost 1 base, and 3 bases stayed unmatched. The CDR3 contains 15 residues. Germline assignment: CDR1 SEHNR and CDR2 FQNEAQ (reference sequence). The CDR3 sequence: CASSLSGTGNTEAFF. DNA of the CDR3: TGTGCCAGCAGCTTAAGCGGGACAGGGAACACTGAAGCTTTCTTT.

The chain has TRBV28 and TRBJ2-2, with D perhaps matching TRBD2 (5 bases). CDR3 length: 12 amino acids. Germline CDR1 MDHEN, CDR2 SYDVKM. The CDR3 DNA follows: TGTGCACTCGGCCAGCGGAGCGGGGAGCTGTTTTTT. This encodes CALGQRSGELFF. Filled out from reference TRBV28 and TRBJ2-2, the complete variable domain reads DVKVTQSSRYLVKRTGEKVFLECVQDMDHENMFWYRQDPGLGLRLIYFSYDVKMKEKGDIPEGYSVSREKKERFSLILESASTNQTSMYLCALGQRSGELFFGEGSRLTVL.

CDR3 DNA sequence: TGCGCCAGCAGCTCCGGGAGTCTCTCCAATGAGCAGTTCTTC. Translated, it gives CASSSGSLSNEQFF. The chain employs TRBV5-1 and TRBJ2-1; tentatively, D is TRBD2 (6 bases). The CDR3 is 14 residues long. The germline CDR1 and CDR2 sequences are SGHRS and YFSETQ. V lost 3 bases, J lost 6 bases, and 13 bases lay in between.

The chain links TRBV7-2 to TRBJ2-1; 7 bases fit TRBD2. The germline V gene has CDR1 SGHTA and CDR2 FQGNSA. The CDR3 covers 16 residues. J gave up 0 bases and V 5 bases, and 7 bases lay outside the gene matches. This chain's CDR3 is CASSPTLAASYNEQFF. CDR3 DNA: TGTGCCAGCAGCCCGACGCTAGCGGCCTCCTACAATGAGCAGTTCTTC.

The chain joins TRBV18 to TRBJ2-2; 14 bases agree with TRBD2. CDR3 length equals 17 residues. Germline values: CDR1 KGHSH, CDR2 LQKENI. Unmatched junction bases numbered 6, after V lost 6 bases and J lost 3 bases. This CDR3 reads CASSRLAGGPYTGELFF. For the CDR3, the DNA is TGTGCCAGCTCGCGACTAGCGGGAGGGCCGTACACCGGGGAGCTGTTTTTT. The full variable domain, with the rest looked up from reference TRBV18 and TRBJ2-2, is NAGVMQNPRHLVRRRGQEARLRCSPMKGHSHVYWYRQLPEEGLKFMVYLQKENIIDESGMPKERFSAEFPKEGPSILRIQQVVRGDSAAYFCASSRLAGGPYTGELFFGEGSRLTVL.

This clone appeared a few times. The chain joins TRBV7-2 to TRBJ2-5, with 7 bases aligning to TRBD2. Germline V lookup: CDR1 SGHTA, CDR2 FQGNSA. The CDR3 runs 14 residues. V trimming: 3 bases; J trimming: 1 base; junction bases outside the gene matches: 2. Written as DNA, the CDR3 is TGTGCCAGCAGCTTCACTAGCGCCCAAGAGACCCAGTACTTC. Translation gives CASSFTSAQETQYF.

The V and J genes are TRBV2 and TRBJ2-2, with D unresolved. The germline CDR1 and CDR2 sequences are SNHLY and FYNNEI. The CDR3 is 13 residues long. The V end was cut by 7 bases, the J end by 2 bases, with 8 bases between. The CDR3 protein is CASTDTNTGELFF. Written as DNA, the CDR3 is TGTGCCAGCACTGACACAAACACCGGGGAGCTGTTTTTT. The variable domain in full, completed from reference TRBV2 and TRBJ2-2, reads EPEVTQTPSHQVTQMGQEVILRCVPISNHLYFYWYRQILGQKVEFLVSFYNNEISEKSEIFDDQFSVERPDGSNFTLKIRSTKLEDSAMYFCASTDTNTGELFFGEGSRLTVL.

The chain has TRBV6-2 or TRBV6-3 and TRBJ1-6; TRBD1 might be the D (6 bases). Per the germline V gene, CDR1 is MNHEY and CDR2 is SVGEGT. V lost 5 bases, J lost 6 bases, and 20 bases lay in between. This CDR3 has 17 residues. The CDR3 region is CASSATGTLRGNSPLHF. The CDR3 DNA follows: TGTGCCAGCAGTGCTACCGGGACCCTCAGGGGTAATTCACCCCTCCACTTT.

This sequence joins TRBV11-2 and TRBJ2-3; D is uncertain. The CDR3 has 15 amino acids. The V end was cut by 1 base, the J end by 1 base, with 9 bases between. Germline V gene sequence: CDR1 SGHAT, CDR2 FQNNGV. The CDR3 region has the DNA TGTGCCAGCAGCTTAGTGGTGCCTGGCACAGATACGCAGTATTTT. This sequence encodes CASSLVVPGTDTQYF. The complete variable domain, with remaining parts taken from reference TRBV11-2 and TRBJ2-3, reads EAGVAQSPRYKIIEKRQSVAFWCNPISGHATLYWYQQILGQGPKLLIQFQNNGVVDDSQLPKDRFSAERLKGVDSTLKIQPAKLEDSAVYLCASSLVVPGTDTQYFGPGTRLTVL.